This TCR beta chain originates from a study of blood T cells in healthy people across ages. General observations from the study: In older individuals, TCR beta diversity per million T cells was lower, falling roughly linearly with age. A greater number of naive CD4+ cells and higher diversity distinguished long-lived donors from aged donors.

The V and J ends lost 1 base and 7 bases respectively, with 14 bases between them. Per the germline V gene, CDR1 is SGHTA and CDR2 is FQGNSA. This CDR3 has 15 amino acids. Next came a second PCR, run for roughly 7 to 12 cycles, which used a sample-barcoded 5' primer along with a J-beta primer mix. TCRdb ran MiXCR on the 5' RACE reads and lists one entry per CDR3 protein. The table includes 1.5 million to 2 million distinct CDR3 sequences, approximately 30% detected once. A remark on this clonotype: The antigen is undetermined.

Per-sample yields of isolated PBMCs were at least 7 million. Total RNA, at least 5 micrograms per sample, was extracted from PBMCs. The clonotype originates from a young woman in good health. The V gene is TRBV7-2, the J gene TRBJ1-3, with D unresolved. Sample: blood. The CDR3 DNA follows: TGTGCCAGCAGCTTAGGGCAGCCCAGAGGGAACACCATATATTTT. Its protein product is CASSLGQPRGNTIYF.